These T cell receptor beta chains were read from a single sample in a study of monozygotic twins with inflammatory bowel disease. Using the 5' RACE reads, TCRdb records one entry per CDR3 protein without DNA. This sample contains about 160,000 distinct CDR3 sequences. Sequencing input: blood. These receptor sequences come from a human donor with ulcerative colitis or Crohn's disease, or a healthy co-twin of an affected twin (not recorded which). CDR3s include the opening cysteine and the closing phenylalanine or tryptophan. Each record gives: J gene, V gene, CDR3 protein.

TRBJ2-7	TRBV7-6	CASSLEQGGEQYF
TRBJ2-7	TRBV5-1	CASSLDSEPSPYEQYF
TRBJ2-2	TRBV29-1	CSVAPGQGATGELFF
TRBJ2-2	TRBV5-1	CASSLEFANTGELFF
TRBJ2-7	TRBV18	CASSPPVERTGVHEQYF
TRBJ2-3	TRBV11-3	CASSSRPGVTDTQYF
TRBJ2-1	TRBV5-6	CASSSLAGAYNEQFF
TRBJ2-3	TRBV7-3	CASSLNPDRGSPADTQYF
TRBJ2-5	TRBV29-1	CSVEPGAQETQYF
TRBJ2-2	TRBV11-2	CASSLDWAGTGELFF
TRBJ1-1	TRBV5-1	CASSSQMNTEAFF
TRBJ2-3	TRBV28	CASSFYGESEDTQYF
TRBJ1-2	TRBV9	CASSSPGGGGYTF
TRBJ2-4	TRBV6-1	CASRDRVGGYIQYF
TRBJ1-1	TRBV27	CASSISRVGTEAFF
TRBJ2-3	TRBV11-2	CASSLFIRWGTTGKTTDTQYF
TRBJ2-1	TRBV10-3	CAISEPGTTVDEQFF
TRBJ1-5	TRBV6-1	CASSDGPYSNQPQHF
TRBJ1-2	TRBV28	CASSAARGQADF